Here is one T cell receptor (beta chain) with its context. Its antigen is not known. Sorting based on CD45RO/CCR7/CD25/CD127/CD95/CD27 separated CD4+ naive, central memory, regulatory and stem cell-like memory cells. These data belong to a study of beta chain features in type 1 diabetes. About the research overall: Patients were similar to healthy donors in age and gender (as well as in cell yields). Study-level results: At VDJ recombination sites, type 1 diabetes patients had fewer insertions and more deleted nucleotides.

CDR1 and CDR2 (germline): SGHNT, YYREEE (reference sequence). V lost 4 bases and J lost 7, with 16 bases in between. This CDR3 has 14 residues. Every bit of the isolated RNA underwent reverse transcription, so sequencing read expressed TCRB transcripts. TCRdb's copy holds only in-frame clones and misses some; the assay was immunoSEQ multiplex PCR. This table holds hundreds of thousands of clones, roughly 12% found once. The chain links TRBV5-4 to TRBJ2-3, with D perhaps matching TRBD2 (5 bases). This TCR was recovered from a man aged 18 to 30 in good health. Specimen: naive CD4+ T cells from blood. The CDR3, as DNA: TGTGCCAGCAGCCCGGCCAAACAGCGGAATACGCAGTATTTT. Translating gives CASSPAKQRNTQYF. Filled out from reference TRBV5-4 and TRBJ2-3, the complete variable domain reads ETGVTQSPTHLIKTRGQQVTLRCSSQSGHNTVSWYQQALGQGPQFIFQYYREEENGRGNFPPRFSGLQFPNYSSELNVNALELDDSALYLCASSPAKQRNTQYFGPGTRLTVL.